The sequence of this TCR beta chain was determined in a study of cytomegalovirus exposure and HLA in healthy donors (dated by TCRdb to between 2016 and 2019). In the study overall: According to an earlier analysis of 550 to 700 of the donors, 200 million or so T cells yielded approximately 120 million unique TCR beta sequences and about 300 Gb of sequence data. Approximately 300 gigabases of sequencing data and 91 million or so unique TCR sequences made up an early release that covered nearly 650 HLA-typed donors. Of the approximately 400 genotyped donors, roughly 80% were placed in the genetic ancestry cluster associated with self-reported Caucasian donors. The aim of the study was to test whether cataloging public T cell receptors could identify signatures of past pathogen exposure. The study profiled the T cell repertoires of 550 to 700 subjects by immunosequencing and related them to cytomegalovirus serostatus. Besides the first cohort of 550 to 750 subjects, a separate validation cohort made up of roughly 120 different subjects was used. To predict cytomegalovirus infection status, the study combined high-throughput TCR immunosequencing, statistical association of individual TCRs with disease status, and machine learning. A later analysis re-examined previously published TCR beta repertoires from more than 650 donors and added high-resolution HLA genotyping to investigate patterns of TCR occurrence. The later analysis used no new phenotypic data to find candidate immune exposures, relying instead on TCR beta sequences and their occurrence across donors. To decide whether each TCR beta V gene segment behaved as functional or pseudogenic, an earlier analysis of 587 of the donors relied on high-throughput TCR beta sequencing. Donor age, sex, ethnicity and CMV serostatus were compiled alongside the repertoire data. Genome-wide SNP genotypes for about 65% of the 666 donors were used in a later genetic analysis, which treated that subset as a discovery cohort. Every repertoire in the discovery cohort had been generated on one and the same sequencing platform. HLA typing included class I and class II loci at four-digit resolution. Typing coverage differed by locus: A, B, C, DRB1 and DQB1 were typed in about 620-640 donors, DQA1 in about 510, DPA1 in 600 to 610, and DPB1 in around 490. A few DR-DQ haplotypes were handled as single units for association and clustering because linkage in the cohort was strong. Across roughly 420 genotyped donors of the cohort, an average of approximately 240,000 unique TCR beta nucleotide sequences per donor were sequenced, and 15% to 20% of those sequences were non-productive.

Notes on this clone: Its antigen is not yet known. No per-base quality is available; no much larger clone lies one base away.

For this chain, trimming is 6 bases at the V end and 0 bases at the J end, and the number of junction bases without a gene match is 5. CDR1 and CDR2 (SEHNR, FQNEAQ) derive from the germline V gene (reference sequence). The CDR3 measures 15 amino acids from cysteine to phenylalanine. Only CDR3 DNA is held: 45 bases, read in frame from base 1. Results the study describes overall, beyond this receptor: In a later genetic analysis, a missense DCLRE1C variant was associated with V-gene and J-gene trimming of TCR beta chains, and the association was replicated in an independent cohort. Because counts were too low, about 18 rarely observed V segments, including chromosome 9 orphons, were excluded from the earlier analysis of roughly 580 of the donors. Linkage disequilibrium might explain the correlated functional status among segregating V segments, but an unknown experimental factor could not be ruled out. Several of the top co-occurrence clusters appeared to be linked to parvovirus B19, influenza, CMV and Epstein-Barr virus, according to a later analysis. Specific HLA alleles were associated with 15,000 to 20,000 TCR beta sequences at a false discovery rate of 0.05 in a later analysis. A later analysis found that TCR association rates varied across HLA loci, with DRB1 alleles showing the most associated TCRs and HLA-C alleles the fewest. It was suggested by the authors that the approach could potentially be generalized to other disease states and immunological phenotypes. For the cohort, immune exposure information was limited to CMV serostatus. The presence/absence analyses assumed that sequencing depth was roughly uniform across donors, and that assumption may not be true. In a later analysis, most CMV-associated TCR beta chains were found to appear HLA-restricted, with HLA associations seemingly driven largely by CMV exposure. Compared with the approximately 700-donor mean, donors in an Asian-associated ancestry cluster had fewer N-insertions in productive TCRs, according to a later genetic analysis. In both the original and validation cohorts, the classifier was reported to diagnose cytomegalovirus status with high specificity and sensitivity. A group of highly shared sequence variants was considered likely to be a technical artifact of the sequencing pipeline. In vitro tests confirmed that a few of the cytomegalovirus-associated TCR beta chains recognize cytomegalovirus antigens. Broadly in line with IMGT annotations, most TCR beta V segments showed up in productive rearrangements about 87% or about 30% of the time in an earlier analysis of 450 to 600 of the donors. While some public TCRs were present in many individuals, most TCR sequences turned up only very rarely across donors. Because some donors lacked HLA typing at each locus, the association tests relied only on the typed subset. In a later analysis, HLA-associated TCR beta chains showed more clonal expansion and lower generation probabilities than non-associated chains that were equally common. This cohort had only TCR beta chains sequenced, and the lack of alpha or paired-chain data limited which features could be detected. Some IMGT-functional V segments, including TRBV6-2 and TRBV6-3, could not be distinguished by the 87-base-pair reads and were therefore excluded. A further reported finding was that TCR beta sequences accurately predicted the HLA-A and HLA-B alleles for most subjects in the first cohort. Strong co-occurrence of HLA alleles, especially DR and DQ, made assigning TCR associations to individual alleles difficult. The study listed 150 to 200 TCR beta chains as associated with cytomegalovirus.

In total, approximately 700 healthy bone marrow donors made up the cohort. All cohort members were sampled while nominally healthy, although unrecorded immune exposures were likely present. The donor was CMV seronegative and was included in the group of over 300 seronegative cohort members. Each donor provided a peripheral blood sample, and peripheral blood mononuclear cells were used for TCR beta sequencing. The Qiagen DNeasy Blood Extraction Kit was used to extract genomic DNA from the blood cell samples. Library method: the immunoSEQ multiplex PCR assay. A mixture of 60 forward primers for TCR Vbeta segments and 13 reverse primers for TCR Jbeta segments was used in the multiplex PCR. The CDR3 region of rearranged TCR beta genes was amplified from genomic DNA with a multiplex PCR assay. The amplified TCR beta libraries were sequenced on the Illumina HiSeq System as 87-base-pair reads. Regarding the original processing steps: In a later analysis, tens of millions of unique TCR beta chains were counted across the 666 repertoires, and around 11 million of these chains were shared by at least two donors. To remove PCR and sequencing errors, raw reads were error-corrected and collapsed into unique sequences using a nearest-neighbor algorithm that merged closely related sequences. V, D and J gene segments were assigned by aligning CDR3 sequences to IMGT reference sequences. Each retained sequence needed at least a six-nucleotide match to both a V gene segment and a J gene segment. Rearrangements were called productive when the CDR3 lacked stop codons and stayed in frame with V and J; all others were non-productive. CDR3 was defined by IMGT convention, running from the second conserved V-encoded cysteine to the conserved J-encoded phenylalanine. In an earlier analysis of 587 of the donors, sequences lacking an unambiguous match to a single V gene segment were excluded. In an earlier analysis of 587 of the donors, V segments were called functional above 56.7% productive rearrangements and were called segregating when the between-donor standard deviation exceeded 5%. To diagnose cytomegalovirus status from the catalog of TCR beta chain sequences, a statistical classification framework was built. A later analysis assigned V and J genes by comparing TCR nucleotide sequences with IMGT/GENE-DB human TR gene sequences. In a later analysis, CDR3 sequences and most-parsimonious VDJ recombination scenarios were assigned using the TCRdist pipeline. In a later analysis, each TCR beta chain was defined by its CDR3 amino acid sequence together with its V-gene family, and reads lacking a unique V-gene family were excluded. In a later analysis, 450 to 600 highly shared, low-generation-probability nucleotide sequences were removed to address suspected cross-contamination and a sequencing artifact. In a later analysis, a clonal expansion index was calculated for each public chain from normalized within-repertoire ranks of inferred template counts. In a later analysis, generation probabilities were computed with a VDJ recombination model fitted to out-of-frame rearrangements, and the resulting probabilities were checked against IGoR. A later analysis scored TCR-TCR, TCR-HLA and TCR-CMV co-occurrence with hypergeometric tests, applying a repertoire-size bias correction to TCR pairs. A later analysis estimated false discovery rates by permuting HLA or CMV assignments 20 times. A later analysis grouped co-occurring TCRs with DBSCAN, adding TCRdist sequence similarity when clustering within HLA-allele-positive subsets. For co-occurrence clustering, repertoires with fewer than 30,000 or more than 120,000 public chains were excluded, along with five or six repertoires with anomalous nucleotide sharing. TCRdb took over this immuneACCESS table, retaining in-frame rearrangements with V and J assigned. Such tables are incomplete; in checked studies, under half of the missing clones stem from an unresolved V gene, and the remainder is unexplained. V, J and clone size reflect that table, while D and trimming were determined from the DNA. Across this sample there are approximately 180,000 clones, with about 86% seen only once. Of the sample, around 2.2% is held by the ten largest clones.

The V and J segments used are TRBV7-9 and TRBJ2-3; TRBD2 aligns with 8 central bases. Material for sequencing was PBMCs. This TCR came from a woman in her twenties or thirties in good health and CMV-seronegative. The encoded CDR3 is CASRIAGTSTDTQYF. The sequence in DNA is TGTGCCAGCAGAATAGCGGGAACAAGCACAGATACGCAGTATTTT.